The T cell receptor beta chain under discussion was sequenced for a study of T-cell memory formation after mild COVID-19. In this sample, this clonotype turned up many times. Barcoded TCR alpha and TCR beta cDNA libraries with UMIs came from 5'RACE using constant-segment primers. One entry per CDR3 protein, called by TCRdb with MiXCR from the 5' RACE reads. The sample has just over 350,000 distinct CDR3 sequences, roughly an eighth seen once; the top ten hold roughly a fifth. With 6 bases removed from V and 5 bases from J, the gap between germline ends came to 13 bases. From germline, CDR1 is DFQATT and CDR2 SNEGSKA (reference sequence). The length of the CDR3 is 13 residues.

V and J are TRBV20-1 and TRBJ2-2; D possibly corresponds to TRBD1 (6 bases). Sequencing input: PBMCs or a T cell subset sorted from them (not recorded which). The sequence came from a young man who had mild COVID-19 (a few samples of this study predate the infection). Cell type and time point are not known. The CDR3 DNA reads TGCAGTGCCTCAGACGGACAGACCGGGGAGCTGTTTTTT. This translates into CSASDGQTGELFF.